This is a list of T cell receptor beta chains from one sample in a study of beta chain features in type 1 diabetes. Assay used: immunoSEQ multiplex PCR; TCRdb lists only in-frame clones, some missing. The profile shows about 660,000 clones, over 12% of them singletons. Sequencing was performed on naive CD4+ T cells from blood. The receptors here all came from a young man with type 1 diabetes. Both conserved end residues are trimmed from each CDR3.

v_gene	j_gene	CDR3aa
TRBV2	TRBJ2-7	ASSAGLSLVQY
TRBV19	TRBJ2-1	ASSIGPIAGNEQF
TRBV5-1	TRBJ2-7	ASSLSQGLDEQY
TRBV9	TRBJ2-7	ASSALTSGERY
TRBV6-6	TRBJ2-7	ASRTGTGAYEQY
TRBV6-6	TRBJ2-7	ASSYSGRGPAYEQY
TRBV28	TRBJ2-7	ASSLGTSGTYEQY
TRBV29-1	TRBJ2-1	SVGLLSSYNEQF
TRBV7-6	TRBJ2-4	ASRGSPDILAKNIQY
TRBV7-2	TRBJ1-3	ASSDQRGGNTIY
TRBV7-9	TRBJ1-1	ASSFTGANTEAF
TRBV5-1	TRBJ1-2	ASSLAVSSQGYT
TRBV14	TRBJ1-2	ASSQGAVMRYT
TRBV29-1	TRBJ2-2	SVRDRANTGELF
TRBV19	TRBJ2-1	ASSLDRDNEQF
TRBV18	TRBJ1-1	ASSPLAANTEAF
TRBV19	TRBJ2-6	ASSIGQVSGANVLT
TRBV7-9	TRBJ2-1	ASSSSSGRYNEQF
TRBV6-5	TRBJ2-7	ASSYNNRGRYEQY
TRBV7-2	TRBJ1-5	ASSTYRGNQPQH
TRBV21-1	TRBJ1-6	ASPYCASYNSPLH
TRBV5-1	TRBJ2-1	ASSPDSTYNEQF
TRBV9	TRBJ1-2	ASSVETEGYGYT
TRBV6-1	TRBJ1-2	ASSLGGVGYT
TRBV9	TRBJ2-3	ASSARAGGSSTDTQY
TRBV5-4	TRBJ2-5	ASSYTGSGETQY
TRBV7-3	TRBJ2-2	ASSLAGRDTGELF
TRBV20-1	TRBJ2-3	SAPQADTQY
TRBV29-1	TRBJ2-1	SSGAPSAGNEQF
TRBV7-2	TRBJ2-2	ASSLGPGELF
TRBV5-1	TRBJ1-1	ASSPGHGVNTEAF
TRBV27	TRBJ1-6	ASSSLGPSISLH
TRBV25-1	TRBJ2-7	ASRRYYEQY
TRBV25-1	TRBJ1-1	ASSEGSRPYTEAF
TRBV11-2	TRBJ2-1	ASSANYNEQF
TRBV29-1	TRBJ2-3	SVEWWEVADTQY
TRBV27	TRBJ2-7	ASSYQVGEQY
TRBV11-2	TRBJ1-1	ASRTVGRGKTEAF
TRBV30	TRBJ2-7	AWAQGYEQY
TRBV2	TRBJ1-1	ASITGNTEAF
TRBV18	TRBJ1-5	ASSPPGGSNQPQH
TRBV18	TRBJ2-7	ASSPQGPYEQY
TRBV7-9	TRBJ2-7	ASSLLQGVSNEQY
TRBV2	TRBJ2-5	ASRQGSEETQY
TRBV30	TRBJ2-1	ASGDSPNLPYNEQF
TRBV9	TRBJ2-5	ASSVGAGEETQY
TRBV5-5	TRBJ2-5	ASSSSPRQVQETQY
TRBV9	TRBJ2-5	ASSVNVGGQETQY